Shown below are 3 T cell receptor beta chains from a single sample sequenced in a study of CD8+ T cells in alopecia areata. Reverse transcription of extracted RNA yielded cDNA, which provided the sequencing template. The table came from immunoSEQ multiplex PCR; TCRdb's copy has only in-frame clones and leaves some out. The sample yields around 20,000 clones, without any singletons. Cells that came from pooled cutaneous lymph nodes were sorted using CD4, CD8alpha, NKG2D, NKG2ACE and other markers. The sample comprised CD8+ T cells sorted from a lymph node. The receptors were sampled from a C3H/HeJ mouse with alopecia areata. The MHC haplotype of this mouse line is H2-k.

About this clone itself: Gene and germline names: mouse. The CDR3 is cut off 4 residues early in the read; its end comes from the germline J gene. This chain uses TRBV19 with TRBJ2-2; weak D call: TRBD1 (5 bases). Trimming cost V 4 bases and J 2 bases, with 6 bases left between them. The CDR3 runs to 13 residues. Germline-derived CDR1 and CDR2 are FNHDT and SITEND (reference sequence). The CDR3 sequence is CASSSGNTGQLYF. The sequenced part of the CDR3 DNA is TGTGCCAGCAGTTCAGGGAACACCGGG.

With respect to this clone: Gene names are the mouse ones. The DNA ends 4 residues before the CDR3 does, and the rest of the CDR3 is filled in from the germline J gene. The chain links TRBV13-3 to TRBJ2-4; D unclear. The CDR3 is made up of 12 amino acids. V lost 7 bases, J lost 0 bases, and 6 bases lay in between. CDR1 and CDR2 from the germline V gene are NNHDY and SYVADS. The CDR3 bases that were read are TGTGCCAGCGCTGGCAGTCAAAAC. Translated, it gives CASAGSQN. The complete CDR3 protein is CASAGSQNTLYF.

Worth noting for this clone: The listed genes are named as in mouse. The read terminates 4 residues before the CDR3 end, so the remaining end is supplied by the germline J gene. J is TRBJ2-4 and V is TRBV13-1, with D possibly being TRBD1 (6 bases). Germline V gives CDR1 NSHNY, CDR2 SYGAGN. The CDR3 consists of 14 residues. Partial CDR3 DNA: TGTGCCAGCAGACCCCAGGGGTTCAAGAAC. It yields the protein CASRPQGFKN. The whole CDR3 sequence is CASRPQGFKNTLYF.